These 24 T cell receptor beta chains were all obtained from the same sample, sequenced in a study of T cell responses to AZD1222 COVID-19 vaccine. Profiled with immunoSEQ multiplex PCR; TCRdb holds only in-frame clones, not every one. This table holds tens of thousands of clones, about four fifths found once. The specimen was peripheral blood, collected 28 days after the second AZD1222 dose. Receptor source: an adult who received the AZD1222 COVID-19 vaccine.

J is TRBJ2-6 and V is TRBV9, with D tentatively TRBD2 (5 bases). CDR3 length: 15 residues. The V and J ends lost 4 bases and 0 bases respectively, with 8 bases between them. Germline V gene data show CDR1 as SGDLS and CDR2 as YYNGEE. Here the CDR3 DNA reads TGTGCCAGCAGCTCTCGGGGCTCTGGGGCCAACGTCCTGACTTTC. It encodes CASSSRGSGANVLTF.

The V gene is TRBV7-9, the J gene TRBJ2-2; a possible D gene is TRBD1 (6 bases). In germline, CDR1 is SEHNR, CDR2 FQNEAQ (reference sequence). CDR3 length: 13 amino acids. Trimming removed 4 bases at V and 12 bases at J, with 15 bases between. In DNA form, the CDR3 reads TGTGCCAGCAGCTCCCAGGGGCACGAGAAGCTGTTTTTT. Translated, it gives CASSSQGHEKLFF.

The chain is built from TRBV21-1 and TRBJ2-3; the D call in the table, TRBD2, was not verified against the DNA. TRBV21-1 is described as a pseudogene. The CDR3 totals 18 residues. The CDR3 DNA is TGTGCCAGCAGCAATACACTGGCGGGAGCGGGAAGGACAGATACGCAGTATTTT. Protein sequence: CASSNTLAGAGRTDTQYF.

This chain connects TRBV9 to TRBJ2-7; D remains ambiguous. This CDR3 region has 13 residues. CDR1 and CDR2 from the germline V gene are SGDLS and YYNGEE. Between the trimmed V and J ends, which lost 0 bases and 3 bases, there was a span of 7 bases. The CDR3 nucleotides are TGTGCCAGCAGCGTAGAGAGTAGCTACGAGCAGTACTTC. As protein: CASSVESSYEQYF.

The chain recombines TRBV4-3 with TRBJ1-4; no firm D call. The CDR3 has 15 amino acids. CDR1 LGHNA and CDR2 YSLEER come from the germline V gene. Between the trimmed V and J ends, which lost 0 bases and 8 bases, there was a span of 13 bases. CDR3 nucleotide sequence: TGCGCCAGCAGCCAAGATCGCGGGTTAGGAGAAAAACTGTTTTTT. It translates to CASSQDRGLGEKLFF.

The CDR3, as DNA: TGTGCCAGCAGCTTAGCGGGGACCGTCCAAGAGACCCAGTACTTC. It is translated as CASSLAGTVQETQYF. The V call is TRBV7-8, the J call TRBJ2-5, with D possibly being TRBD1 or TRBD2 (5 bases each). The V gene's germline CDR1 is SGHVS and CDR2 FQNEAQ. This CDR3 has 15 amino acids. Trimming shortened V by 0 bases and J by 1 base, and 9 bases separated the two germline ends. The variable domain in full, with the rest retrieved from reference TRBV7-8 and TRBJ2-5, is GAGVSQSPRYKVAKRGQDVALRCDPISGHVSLFWYQQALGQGPEFLTYFQNEAQLDKSGLPSDRFFAERPEGSVSTLKIQRTQQEDSAVYLCASSLAGTVQETQYFGPGTRLLVL.

V usage is TRBV5-1 and J usage is TRBJ1-1; D gene unclear. V was pared by 5 bases and J by 3 bases, with 11 bases between. Per germline, CDR1 SGHRS and CDR2 YFSETQ. The CDR3 is made up of 13 amino acids. The CDR3 sequence is CASSPHGDTEAFF. The CDR3 DNA follows: TGCGCCAGCAGTCCTCATGGGGACACTGAAGCTTTCTTT.

This chain connects TRBV15 to TRBJ2-2; TRBD1 agrees at 9 bases. This CDR3 region has 15 residues. J gave up 5 bases and V 1 base, and 2 bases lay outside the gene matches. Germline V gene data show CDR1 as LNHNV and CDR2 as YYDKDF (reference sequence). CDR3 loop: CATSRGTGVTGELFF. The CDR3 region has the DNA TGTGCCACCAGCAGAGGGACAGGGGTTACCGGGGAGCTGTTTTTT.

This clone was counted a single time. This chain links TRBV7-8 with TRBJ2-1, with 9 nucleotides matching TRBD2. The germline gives CDR1 SGHVS, CDR2 FQNEAQ. There are 18 residues in the CDR3. J was trimmed by 0 bases and V by 8 bases; bases with no gene match: 14. In DNA, the CDR3 is TGTGCCAGCGCCGGCAGCGGGAGGTACGCGAGCTCCTACAATGAGCAGTTCTTC. Translated: CASAGSGRYASSYNEQFF.

This chain connects TRBV7-2 to TRBJ1-4; D gene ambiguous. The V and J ends lost 0 bases and 5 bases respectively, with 4 bases between them. Per the germline V gene, CDR1 is SGHTA and CDR2 is FQGNSA. This CDR3 has 13 amino acids. Here the CDR3 reads CASSLAPNEKLFF. DNA for the CDR3: TGTGCCAGCAGCTTAGCCCCGAATGAAAAACTGTTTTTT.

The chain has TRBV13 and TRBJ1-4, with 7 bases that match TRBD1. The germline gives CDR1 PRHDT, CDR2 FYEKMQ (reference sequence). Germline trimming cut 4 bases from V and 8 bases from J; bases unmatched to any gene: 10. The CDR3 runs to 15 residues. In DNA, the CDR3 is TGTGCCAGCAGCTCAGTCCGACAGGGCCGAGAAAAACTGTTTTTT. It specifies CASSSVRQGREKLFF.

The gene calls are TRBV7-2 and TRBJ2-5; 9 bases match TRBD1. From germline, CDR1 is SGHTA and CDR2 FQGNSA. The CDR3 runs to 16 residues. Losses at the gene ends were 5 bases for V and 5 bases for J; bases not matched to a gene: 12. CDR3 in amino acids: CASSTRGTGNLETQYF. CDR3 nucleotides: TGTGCCAGCAGCACCCGTGGGACAGGGAATTTGGAGACCCAGTACTTC.

The V call is TRBV6-2 or TRBV6-3, the J call TRBJ2-7; D is unresolved. The CDR3 covers 14 residues. Trimming stripped 5 bases from V and 5 bases from J, with 16 bases between. Germline lookup yields CDR1 MNHEY and CDR2 SVGEGT. CDR3 sequence reads: CASSNPLGRHEQYF. Written as DNA, the CDR3 is TGTGCCAGCAGTAATCCCTTAGGACGCCACGAGCAGTACTTC.

The chain employs TRBV28 and TRBJ1-6; tentatively, D is TRBD1 (6 bases). V shed 4 bases and J shed 9 bases, with 13 bases lying between them. Germline lookup yields CDR1 MDHEN and CDR2 SYDVKM. The CDR3 contains 14 residues. DNA of the CDR3: TGTGCCAGCAGTTCCCCCGGGGGCGTTTCACCCCTCCACTTT. It translates to CASSSPGGVSPLHF.

The chain recombines TRBV19 with TRBJ2-7; either TRBD1 or TRBD2 may fit D (5 bases each). Per the germline V gene, CDR1 is LNHDA and CDR2 is SQIVND (reference sequence). The CDR3 is 11 residues long. The V end lost 6 bases, the J end lost 6 bases, and 9 bases lay between the germline ends. The CDR3 loop reads CASRYGTEQYF. In DNA form, the CDR3 reads TGTGCCAGTAGATACGGGACCGAGCAGTACTTC.

The chain links TRBV24-1 to TRBJ2-2; perhaps TRBD2 as D (6 bases). This CDR3 is built from 18 residues. From germline, CDR1 is KGHDR and CDR2 SFDVKD. V was shortened by 2 bases and J by 2 bases, with 17 bases between the two germline ends. In DNA form, the CDR3 reads TGTGCCACCAGTGATTCACCGCCGGGACTCTTAAACACCGGGGAGCTGTTTTTT. This encodes CATSDSPPGLLNTGELFF.

J is TRBJ2-7 and V is TRBV4-3; possible D gene TRBD1, 6 bases. Trimming took off 3 bases at V and 2 bases at J, with 14 bases between the two ends. The CDR3 sequence is 15 residues long. From germline, CDR1 is LGHNA and CDR2 YSLEER. The chain's CDR3 is CASSQLTGDTYEQYF. The CDR3 coding sequence is TGCGCCAGCAGCCAGTTGACAGGCGATACCTACGAGCAGTACTTC.

The rearrangement links TRBV3-1 (or the pseudogene TRBV3-2) to TRBJ2-1; a possible D gene is TRBD2 (6 bases). The CDR3 covers 19 residues. From germline, CDR1 is LGHDT and CDR2 YNNKEL (reference sequence). V lost 3 bases, J lost 12 bases, and 33 bases lay in between. CDR3: CASSQGVREQGVLVGRQFF. In nucleotides, the CDR3 is TGTGCCAGCAGCCAGGGCGTACGGGAGCAGGGTGTTTTGGTAGGGCGGCAGTTCTTC.

The chain couples TRBV5-1 to TRBJ1-1, with D perhaps TRBD1 (5 bases). The CDR3 is 14 residues long. Deletions cut 0 bases from V and 1 base from J, with 7 bases between. Per germline, CDR1 SGHRS and CDR2 YFSETQ. The DNA for the CDR3 is TGCGCCAGCAGCTTGGACAGGCCGAACACTGAAGCTTTCTTT. This translates into CASSLDRPNTEAFF.

The chain links TRBV29-1 to TRBJ1-4; D is ambiguous. V lost 2 bases, J lost 7 bases, and 14 bases lay in between. This CDR3 has 14 residues. Germline-derived CDR1 and CDR2 are SQVTM and ANQGSEA. CDR3 loop: CSVERSDSREKLFF. DNA of the CDR3: TGCAGCGTTGAAAGATCAGACTCCCGTGAAAAACTGTTTTTT. The variable domain in full, with the rest retrieved from reference TRBV29-1 and TRBJ1-4, is SAVISQKPSRDICQRGTSLTIQCQVDSQVTMMFWYRQQPGQSLTLIATANQGSEATYESGFVIDKFPISRPNLTFSTLTVSNMSPEDSSIYLCSVERSDSREKLFFGSGTQLSVL.

The CDR3 region has the DNA TGTGCCAGCAGCTTAGGGGGGGACAGACGCAATCAGCCCCAGCATTTT. Translated, it gives CASSLGGDRRNQPQHF. This rearrangement joins TRBV7-6 to TRBJ1-5; 7 nucleotides agree with TRBD1. CDR1 is SGHVS and CDR2 is FNYEAQ in the germline V gene. The ends lost 1 base at V and 2 bases at J; junction bases unmatched: 5. This CDR3 has 16 residues.

The CDR3 here is CASSQTFEEAAYNEQFF. The CDR3 DNA follows: TGTGCCAGCAGCCAAACCTTCGAGGAAGCGGCCTACAATGAGCAGTTCTTC. This rearrangement joins TRBV4-2 to TRBJ2-1; TRBD2 is a possible D gene (5 bases). CDR3 length: 17 residues. Germline V lookup: CDR1 LGHNA, CDR2 YNFKEQ. V gave up 2 bases and J gave up 2 bases, with 16 bases separating them.

This clone was observed a handful of times. This chain's CDR3 is CASSQGGLALISTDTQYF. The CDR3 nucleotides read TGTGCCAGCAGCCAAGGAGGACTAGCCCTTATTAGCACAGATACGCAGTATTTT. The chain combines TRBV3-1 (or the pseudogene TRBV3-2) with TRBJ2-3, with 8 bases aligning to TRBD2. With 1 base clipped from V and 0 bases from J, the junction kept 9 bases outside the gene matches. The CDR3 totals 18 residues. Germline lookup yields CDR1 LGHDT and CDR2 YNNKEL (reference sequence).

The rearrangement joins TRBV28 to TRBJ1-1, with D uncertain. The CDR3 consists of 13 residues. The V gene's germline CDR1 is MDHEN and CDR2 SYDVKM. V lost 5 bases, J lost 1 base, and 8 bases lay in between. CDR3 region: CASSRRTNTEAFF. The CDR3 DNA follows: TGTGCCAGCAGTAGACGGACGAACACTGAAGCTTTCTTT.